This T cell receptor (beta chain) is drawn from a study of blood T cell repertoires in COVID-19. Germline V gives CDR1 SNHLY, CDR2 FYNNEI. Trimming took 10 bases from V and 0 from J, leaving 18 bases between them. The CDR3 is 15 amino acids. In the study's own analysis: Reference gene primer amplification gave nucleated cell count estimates. Generated by immunoSEQ multiplex PCR, the TCRdb table keeps only in-frame clones and is missing some. The V and J calls and clone size were taken over from that table, and D and trimming were inferred from the DNA. The data hold approximately 300,000 clones, with 85% to 95% observed a single time.

The chain links TRBV2 to TRBJ1-1; no clear D. This TCR derives from a woman aged 25 to 39 who had been exposed to COVID-19. Sequencing used PBMCs or T cells enriched from blood (not recorded which). CDR3 amino acids: CATDPSEGMNTEAFF. CDR3 sequence (DNA): TGTGCCACCGATCCTTCCGAGGGAATGAACACTGAAGCTTTCTTT.